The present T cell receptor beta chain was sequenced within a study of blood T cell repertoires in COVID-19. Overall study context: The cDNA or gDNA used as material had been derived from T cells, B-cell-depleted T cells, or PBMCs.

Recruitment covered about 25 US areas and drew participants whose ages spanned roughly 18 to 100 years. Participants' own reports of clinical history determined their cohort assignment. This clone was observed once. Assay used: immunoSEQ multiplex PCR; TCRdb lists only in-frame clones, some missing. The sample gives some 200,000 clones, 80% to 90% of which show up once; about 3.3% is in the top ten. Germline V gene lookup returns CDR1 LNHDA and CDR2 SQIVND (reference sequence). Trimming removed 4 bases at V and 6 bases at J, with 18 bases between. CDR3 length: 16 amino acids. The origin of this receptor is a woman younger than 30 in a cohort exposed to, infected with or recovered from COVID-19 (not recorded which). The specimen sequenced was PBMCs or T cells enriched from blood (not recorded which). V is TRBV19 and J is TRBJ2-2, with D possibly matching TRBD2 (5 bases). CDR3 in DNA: TGTGCCAGTAGTAATCCCGGGGATATACGCCCCGGGGAGCTGTTTTTT. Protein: CASSNPGDIRPGELFF. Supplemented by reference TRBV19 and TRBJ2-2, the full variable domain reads DGGITQSPKYLFRKEGQNVTLSCEQNLNHDAMYWYRQDPGQGLRLIYYSQIVNDFQKGDIAEGYSVSREKKESFPLTVTSAQKNPTAFYLCASSNPGDIRPGELFFGEGSRLTVL.